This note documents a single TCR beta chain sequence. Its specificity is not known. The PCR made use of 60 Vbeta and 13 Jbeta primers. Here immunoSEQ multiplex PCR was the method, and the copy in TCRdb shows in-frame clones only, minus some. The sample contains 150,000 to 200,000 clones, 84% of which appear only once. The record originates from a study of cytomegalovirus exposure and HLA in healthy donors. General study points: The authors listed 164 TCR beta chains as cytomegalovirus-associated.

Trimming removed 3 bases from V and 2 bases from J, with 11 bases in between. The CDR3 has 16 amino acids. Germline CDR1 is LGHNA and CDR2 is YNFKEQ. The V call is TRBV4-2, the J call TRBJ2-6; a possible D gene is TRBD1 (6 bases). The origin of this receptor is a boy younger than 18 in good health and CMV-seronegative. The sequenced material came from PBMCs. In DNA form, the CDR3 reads TGTGCCAGCAGCCAGAGAGAGGGGGCTGGGGCCAACGTCCTGACTTTC. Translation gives CASSQREGAGANVLTF.